This TCR beta chain is drawn from a study of neurological immune-mediated disorders. TCRdb re-derived calls from the 5' RACE reads in MiXCR, one entry per CDR3 protein. This table holds tens of thousands of distinct CDR3 sequences, roughly an eighth found once. This clonotype was found many times. The CDR3 consists of 15 residues. Germline V gene lookup returns CDR1 LNHDA and CDR2 SQIVND (reference sequence). V gave up 6 bases and J gave up 0 bases, with 12 bases separating them. Sequenced sample: PBMCs. This receptor was obtained from a woman between 50 and 59 years old with HTLV-1-associated myelopathy (HAM/TSP). The V gene is TRBV19, the J gene TRBJ1-3; possibly TRBD1 for D (5 bases). The CDR3 reads CASRTGTTSGNTIYF. In nucleotides, the CDR3 is TGTGCCAGTAGAACCGGGACGACCTCTGGAAACACCATATATTTT.